A selection of T cell receptor beta chains follows, all from one sample in a study of T cells in Graves' hyperthyroidism and ophthalmopathy. TCRdb re-derived calls from the multiplex PCR reads in MiXCR, one entry per CDR3 protein. The sample contains nearly 750,000 distinct CDR3 sequences, around a third of which appear only once. The sequenced sample was blood. Receptors were obtained from a middle-aged woman with Graves' hyperthyroidism. Each CDR3 is given with its conserved first and last residue. The order of the fields is J gene, V gene, CDR3 protein.

TRBJ2-3	TRBV20-1	CSAAGSYSTDTQYF
TRBJ1-4	TRBV12-3/TRBV12-4	CASSAPSEKLFF
TRBJ1-1	TRBV20-1	CSARGHNRVEAFF
TRBJ1-2	TRBV12-3/TRBV12-4	CASSRTGVYYGYTF
TRBJ1-2	TRBV7-2	CASSHGQGQTNYGYTF
TRBJ1-2	TRBV15	CATSRAAANYGYTF
TRBJ2-5	TRBV20-1	CSARGHPGKETQYF
TRBJ2-7	TRBV20-1	CSAKLLAGVSYEQYF
TRBJ1-5	TRBV20-1	CSASGGSLSNQPQHF
TRBJ1-3	TRBV6-5	CASSPGQGISSSGNTIYF
TRBJ1-4	TRBV7-9	CTSSGSGPVNEKLFF
TRBJ1-2	TRBV5-5	CASSLETGYGYTF
TRBJ2-2	TRBV20-1	CSAQIPSNTGELFF
TRBJ1-6	TRBV5-1	CASSSPDSGSPLHF
TRBJ2-7	TRBV4-3	CASSQGDGAYEQYF
TRBJ1-4	TRBV9	CASSVEPGVSEKLFF
TRBJ2-7	TRBV9	CASSPRDLSAYEQYF
TRBJ2-2	TRBV29-1	CSVGQNTGELFF
TRBJ1-2	TRBV29-1	CSVGEITGANYGYTF
TRBJ1-2	TRBV5-6	CASSLLSVRGFYGYTF
TRBJ2-3	TRBV15	CATSRDLYGSGVTDTQYF
TRBJ2-7	TRBV28	CASSLLQGVYEQYF
TRBJ1-2	TRBV6-5	CASSYTFRDRVYTF
TRBJ2-5	TRBV27	CASSPLAEPLKTQYF
TRBJ2-5	TRBV20-1	CSAKGGGLETQYF
TRBJ2-5	TRBV6-5	CASSWTSGRGTQYF
TRBJ2-2	TRBV9	CASTPGGGPVAGELFF
TRBJ1-2	TRBV7-2	CASSFFGREGYTF
TRBJ2-7	TRBV9	CASSVASGFGNEQYF
TRBJ2-5	TRBV15	CATTRDRGLETQYF
TRBJ1-2	TRBV7-3	CATSDFPQSYGYTF
TRBJ1-1	TRBV20-1	CSALRLGTEAFF
TRBJ1-2	TRBV5-6	CASSFTDRDYGYTF
TRBJ1-5	TRBV6-1	CASSEWGQPQHF
TRBJ1-1	TRBV19	CASSYRGDTEALF
TRBJ1-2	TRBV6-5	CASSPQTGLLYGYTF
TRBJ1-2	TRBV11-2	CASPRVGDSGGYTF
TRBJ2-1	TRBV12-3/TRBV12-4	CASSPGTAYNEQFF
TRBJ1-6	TRBV6-6	CASSYSPTGEYSPLHF
TRBJ2-7	TRBV7-2	CASSLDYSYEQYF
TRBJ2-7	TRBV5-1	CASSLSRRYEQYF
TRBJ1-1	TRBV6-6	CASTRQDGNTEAFF
TRBJ1-1	TRBV6-5	CASSYGTALNTEAFF
TRBJ2-5	TRBV24-1	CATSRSGQSVQYF
TRBJ2-7	TRBV7-2	CASSLGVGQGYYEQYF
TRBJ2-7	TRBV20-1	CSARDPFHSYEQYF
TRBJ1-2	TRBV2	CASSSGGGFGYTF
TRBJ2-7	TRBV29-1	CSVGTGTSYEQYF
TRBJ1-1	TRBV14	CASSRPGTEAFF
TRBJ1-6	TRBV7-2	CASSLDWDNNSPLHF